This paragraph covers one T cell receptor beta chain sequence. Antigen specificity is unknown. The sample belongs to a study of shared clonotypes between healthy human individuals. V shed 2 bases and J shed 2 bases, with 6 bases lying between them. CDR1 and CDR2 (germline): MNHEY, SVGAGI. The CDR3 has 14 amino acids. General study findings and limits: Since donors were few, the genetic and exposure-history diversity represented was limited.

Unsorted PBMC samples were amplified in replicate PCRs containing roughly 0.3 ug DNA, about 30,000 T cell genomes. Only in-frame clones appear in the TCRdb table, and some are missing; sequencing was by immunoSEQ multiplex PCR. The sample has around 500,000 clones, roughly 83% seen once. The chain carries TRBV6-5 and TRBJ2-2; D gene uncertain. The specimen was PBMCs. The origin of this receptor is a woman in her thirties or forties in good health. Some clones in this sample may be carry-over from other donors' samples. The CDR3 reads CASSYVSNTGELFF. DNA of the CDR3: TGTGCCAGCAGTTACGTTTCAAACACCGGGGAGCTGTTTTTT.